This T cell receptor beta chain was profiled in a study of T-cell memory formation after mild COVID-19 (dated by TCRdb to the early 2020s). Broadly, across the study: TCR sequence clusters from the two donors were largely donor specific. T-cell clones expanding and contracting after mild COVID-19 in a couple of donors were tracked by longitudinal TCRalpha and TCRbeta repertoire sequencing. The cohort comprised two young, previously healthy adult volunteers, one female and one male.

The reads were generated on an Illumina NovaSeq 6000. cDNA libraries for TCRalpha and TCRbeta were prepared by 5'RACE using constant-segment primers, with sample barcodes and unique molecular identifiers added. Trizol reagent was used to extract RNA from every sample. Library amplification was performed in two PCR steps, and a second sample barcode and Illumina TruSeq adapters were introduced in the second step. The libraries were sequenced on an Illumina NovaSeq using 2 x 150 bp paired-end reads. The original methods were these. Demultiplexing of reads and collapsing into UMI-guided consensus sequences were performed with migec v1.2.7. Using mixcr v2.1.11, UMI consensuses were aligned to TRA and TRB V and J templates and then assembled into clonotypes. Clonotypes were classified as expanded or contracted when called significant by both edgeR and NoisET, with noise models trained on biological replicates. edgeR calls used a false discovery rate-adjusted p below 0.01 and a log2 fold-change threshold of 1. PCA with hierarchical clustering of max-normalized trajectories of the 1000 most abundant clonotypes was used as exploratory dynamics analysis. Separately sequenced CD4+ and CD8+ repertoires were used to assign the CD4 or CD8 phenotype of responding clones. Through fastp at Q25 and MiXCR, TCRdb rebuilt clones from the public reads, retaining in-frame beta chains. Identical CDR3 proteins give one entry, which carries the most common genes and DNA. TCRdb, not the original authors, processed these V and J calls. The sample table shows roughly 350,000 distinct CDR3 sequences, and around 21% are seen once. Clones ranked in the top ten supply approximately 12% of the sample.

PBMCs were isolated by Ficoll-Paque density gradient centrifugation. A note on this clonotype: The specificity of this receptor is unknown. No clone much larger than this one lies a single base away; base qualities are absent.

The research as a whole found: Contracting CD4+ clones turned up mainly in the CM and EM memory subsets, whereas EMRA was where CD8+ clones were enriched. The study covered only a couple of mild cases, and larger cohorts including severe cases with pre-infection samples were considered necessary. Some responding clones were detected in pre-infection memory, suggesting pre-existing cross-reactive memory T cells joined the SARS-CoV-2 response. Clones contracting from day 15 to 85 had balanced CD4/CD8 phenotypes, while a second wave expanding from day 15 to 37 was biased towards CD4+. SARS-CoV-2 specificity was not confirmed for the second-wave clones peaking on day 37.

The germline ends are 18 bases apart after V is trimmed by 8 bases and J by 4 bases. The CDR3 starts with the cysteine, ends with the phenylalanine, and has 15 residues. Solely the CDR3 DNA is kept, with 45 bases framed from the first base. CDR1 and CDR2, per the germline V gene (reference sequence), are SEHNR and FQNEAQ. Specimen: PBMCs or a T cell subset sorted from them (not recorded which). The chain was built from TRBV7-9 and TRBJ2-1; TRBD2 could be the D gene, as 5 bases match. This sequence was found in an adult woman who had mild COVID-19 (a few samples of this study predate the infection). The sample titles of this study are shuffled in the database, so cell type and time point are left out; the donor was told from shared clones. The CDR3 reads as follows: CASCPSNGEYNEQFF. The DNA is as follows: TGTGCCAGCTGTCCTAGCAACGGAGAATACAATGAGCAGTTCTTC. Here the CDR3 is joined to the reference TRBV7-9 and TRBJ2-1 genes, and the full variable domain is: DTGVSQNPRHKITKRGQNVTFRCDPISEHNRLYWYRQTLGQGPEFLTYFQNEAQLEKSRLLSDRFSAERPKGSFSTLEIQRTEQGDSAMYLCASCPSNGEYNEQFFGPGTRLTVL.